This entry lists 8 T cell receptor beta chains sequenced from one sample in a study of control samples from healthy donors and cancer patients (dated by TCRdb to 2020 to 2022). Receptor amplification or capture employed the immunoSEQ multiplex PCR assay. Not all clones reach the TCRdb copy of this immuneACCESS table, which keeps in-frame sequences only. Checked studies attribute under half of the gap to unresolved V genes and leave the rest unexplained. Present in this sample are roughly 370,000 clones, over 75% of which were seen just once. The top ten clones comprise more than 6% of the sample. Sequences were obtained from PBMCs. Receptors were obtained from a man between 40 and 49 years old with head and neck cancer.

As concerns this clone: The identical CDR3 is also encoded by other nucleotide sequences in the sample. The chain combines TRBV21-1 with TRBJ2-7; the table's D call, TRBD2, was not checked against the DNA. TRBV21-1 is an annotated pseudogene. The CDR3 totals 14 residues. CDR3 amino acids: CASSRPGTFYEQYF. The CDR3 DNA reads as TGTGCCAGCAGCCGACCGGGGACTTTCTACGAGCAGTACTTC.

The chain links TRBV6-6 to TRBJ2-7; D unclear. Germline V lookup: CDR1 MNHNY, CDR2 SVGAGI (reference sequence). This CDR3 is built from 11 residues. With 5 bases removed from V and 4 bases from J, the gap between germline ends came to 6 bases. CDR3 in amino acids: CASSGEYEQYF. The CDR3 nucleotides are TGTGCCAGCAGTGGGGAATACGAGCAGTACTTC.

The V gene is TRBV5-1, the J gene TRBJ1-4; TRBD1 is a possible D gene (6 bases). The germline V and J ends were trimmed by 0 bases and 8 bases, with 14 bases remaining between them. Germline V CDR1 and CDR2: SGHRS, YFSETQ. The CDR3 totals 15 residues. The CDR3 reads CASSLDREGLEKLFF. The CDR3 coding sequence is TGCGCCAGCAGCTTGGACAGGGAGGGTTTGGAAAAACTGTTTTTT.

The chain carries TRBV10-2 and TRBJ1-4, with 9 bases that match TRBD1. CDR1 and CDR2 (germline): WSHSY, SAAADI. The CDR3 consists of 15 residues. V lost 2 bases, J lost 7 bases, and 5 bases stayed unmatched. The CDR3 nucleotides read TGCGCCAGCAGTGAGGTTCGACAGGGGGTTGAAAAACTGTTTTTT. This translates into CASSEVRQGVEKLFF.

The chain recombines TRBV29-1 with TRBJ1-1; 8 positions agree with TRBD1. Germline V gene lookup returns CDR1 SQVTM and CDR2 ANQGSEA. The CDR3 runs to 18 residues. The V and J ends lost 2 bases and 3 bases, in that order; junction bases with no gene match: 17. DNA for the CDR3: TGCAGCGTTGAAAGGGCAGGGGGCGCGGAATTACTTGACACTGAAGCTTTCTTT. Protein sequence: CSVERAGGAELLDTEAFF.

The chain employs TRBV6-1 and TRBJ2-1, with 12 bases aligning to TRBD2. Trimming took 6 bases from V and 9 from J; bases not matched to a gene: 12. The CDR3 is made up of 16 amino acids. Germline V gene data show CDR1 as MNHNS and CDR2 as SASEGT. DNA of the CDR3: TGTGCCAGCAGGGAAATGACTAGCGGGGGTCGTGGTGAGCAGTTCTTC. Translated, it gives CASREMTSGGRGEQFF.

The J gene is TRBJ2-1, the V gene TRBV28, with 13 bases lining up with TRBD2. The CDR3 loop spans 16 amino acids. Germline values: CDR1 MDHEN, CDR2 SYDVKM. V lost 6 bases to trimming and J lost 7 bases; unmatched junction nucleotides: 9. The CDR3 region has the DNA TGTGCCAGCAGCCAGCCACTAGCGGGGGGGAGGAATGAGCAGTTCTTC. It encodes CASSQPLAGGRNEQFF.

V gene TRBV5-1 combines with J gene TRBJ2-1; 12 bases are shared with TRBD2. V lost 6 bases to trimming and J lost 5 bases; unmatched junction nucleotides: 3. The CDR3 runs 14 residues. In germline, CDR1 is SGHRS, CDR2 YFSETQ. CDR3 nucleotides: TGCGCCAGCACCTCTAGCGGGAGGGACAATGAGCAGTTCTTC. It translates to CASTSSGRDNEQFF.